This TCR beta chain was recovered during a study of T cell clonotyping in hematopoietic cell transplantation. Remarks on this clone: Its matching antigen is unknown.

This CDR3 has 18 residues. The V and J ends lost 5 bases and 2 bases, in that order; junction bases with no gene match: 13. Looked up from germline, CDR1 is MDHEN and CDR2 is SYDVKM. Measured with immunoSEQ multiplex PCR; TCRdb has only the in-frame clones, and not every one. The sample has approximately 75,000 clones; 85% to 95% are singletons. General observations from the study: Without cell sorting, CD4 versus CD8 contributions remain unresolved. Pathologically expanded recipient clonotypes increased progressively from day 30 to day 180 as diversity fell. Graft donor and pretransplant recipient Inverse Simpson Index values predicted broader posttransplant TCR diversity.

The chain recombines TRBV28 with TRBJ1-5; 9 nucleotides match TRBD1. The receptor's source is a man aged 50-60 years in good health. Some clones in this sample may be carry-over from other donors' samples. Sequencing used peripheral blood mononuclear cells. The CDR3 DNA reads TGTGCCAGCAGTCTAACCGGGACAGGGCCCGGGGGCAATCAGCCCCAGCATTTT. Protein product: CASSLTGTGPGGNQPQHF. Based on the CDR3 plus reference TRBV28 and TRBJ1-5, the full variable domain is DVKVTQSSRYLVKRTGEKVFLECVQDMDHENMFWYRQDPGLGLRLIYFSYDVKMKEKGDIPEGYSVSREKKERFSLILESASTNQTSMYLCASSLTGTGPGGNQPQHFGDGTRLSIL.